A selection of T cell receptor beta chains follows, all from one sample in a study of cytomegalovirus exposure and HLA in healthy donors. Sequencing used immunoSEQ multiplex PCR; TCRdb keeps in-frame clones, though not all of them. Of about 200,000 clones detected, approximately 86% appear once; the ten largest clones hold 0.31%. Specimen: PBMCs. The receptors were sampled from a woman aged 30 to 39 in good health and CMV-seronegative. Both conserved end residues are part of each CDR3. D genes are given only for firm matches. Clone size is not always given. Where it is, it says once, few, many or a class for expanded clones.

DNA,CDR3,J,V,size,D
TGTGCCAGCAGCTTTACTACCGCCTTCACAGATACGCAGTATTTT,CASSFTTAFTDTQYF,TRBJ2-3,TRBV11-2,.,.
TGTGCCAGCAGGCTTAACAGCAATGAGCAGTTCTTC,CASRLNSNEQFF,TRBJ2-1,TRBV28,.,.
TGTGCCAGCAGCTTAGATCGGGGAGCGGGACCCCAAGAGACCCAGTACTTC,CASSLDRGAGPQETQYF,TRBJ2-5,TRBV11-2,once,TRBD2
TGCAGCGACCTTAGCGGGACTGAGCAGTTCTTC,CSDLSGTEQFF,TRBJ2-1,TRBV29-1,.,TRBD2
TGTGCCAGCAGCCTACTAAGGGCAGGGTCTCGTAACCGGGAGCTGTTTTTT,CASSLLRAGSRNRELFF,TRBJ2-2,TRBV21-1,once,.
TGTGCCAGCAGTAACAGGGTTCGTACTGAAGCTTTCTTT,CASSNRVRTEAFF,TRBJ1-1,TRBV27,.,.
TGTGCCAGCAGTTTTCGCAGGGGCACTAGCAATCAGCCCCAGCATTTT,CASSFRRGTSNQPQHF,TRBJ1-5,TRBV28,.,.
TGTGCCAGCAGCGCACCTGGGACAGGTTCACAAGGGTACACTGAAGCTTTCTTT,CASSAPGTGSQGYTEAFF,TRBJ1-1,TRBV5-4,.,TRBD1
TGTGCCATCAGTGAGTCCGGGGGGGCTTTCGATGAGCAGTTCTTC,CAISESGGAFDEQFF,TRBJ2-1,TRBV10-3,.,TRBD2
TGTGCCAGCAGCCCTGGGGGGGAATCAGATACGCAGTATTTT,CASSPGGESDTQYF,TRBJ2-3,TRBV7-9,few,TRBD2
TGTGCCAGCAGCGTGACAGGGGCCGGCACTGGGGCCAACGTCCTGACTTTC,CASSVTGAGTGANVLTF,TRBJ2-6,TRBV7-6,few,TRBD1
TGTGCCAGCGGGCTAGCGGGGGCTGGCAATGAGCAGTTCTTC,CASGLAGAGNEQFF,TRBJ2-1,TRBV27,.,TRBD2
TGTGCCAGCAGCCGACTCCCGATTGACAGGGGCTATGGCTACACCTTC,CASSRLPIDRGYGYTF,TRBJ1-2,TRBV4-2,.,TRBD1
TGCGCCAGCAGCTTGGCAACAGGGCCCTACGAGCAGTACTTC,CASSLATGPYEQYF,TRBJ2-7,TRBV5-1,.,.
TGTGCCATTGGGACAGTCCTCTCCTACGAGCAGTACTTC,CAIGTVLSYEQYF,TRBJ2-7,TRBV10-3,.,TRBD1
TGTGCCAGCAGCTTATCGATAGCGGGGCTAGTAGATACGCAGTATTTT,CASSLSIAGLVDTQYF,TRBJ2-3,TRBV5-6,.,TRBD2
TGTGCCAGCAGTTACTCGAGGAGTCGGCAAGGAGCTTTCTTT,CASSYSRSRQGAFF,TRBJ1-1,TRBV6-5,.,.
TGTGCCAGCAGCCCGGGGCTAGCGGACAATGAGCAGTTCTTC,CASSPGLADNEQFF,TRBJ2-1,TRBV7-9,.,TRBD2
TGTGCCAGCTCACCCGGGACAGACCTTATGAAGCAGTACTTC,CASSPGTDLMKQYF,TRBJ2-7,TRBV18,.,TRBD1
TGTGCCAGCAGTGACTCCGGGACAGCACACTACGAGCAGTACTTC,CASSDSGTAHYEQYF,TRBJ2-7,TRBV28,.,TRBD1
TGTGCCACCAGCAGAGATCTCCAGGGTGATACGCAGTATTTT,CATSRDLQGDTQYF,TRBJ2-3,TRBV15,.,.
TGTGCCAGCAGCCAAGTGCTTTCCGGGGGGAGGAACAATGAGCAGTTCTTC,CASSQVLSGGRNNEQFF,TRBJ2-1,TRBV14,few,TRBD2
TGTGCCAGCAGGGATAGTCGGGGGGGAGACGCGAACTATGGCTACACCTTC,CASRDSRGGDANYGYTF,TRBJ1-2,TRBV7-8,once,.
TGTGCCAGCAGCCGGAGAGGGTCGGGGGGTGAAGCTTTCTTT,CASSRRGSGGEAFF,TRBJ1-1,TRBV28,once,.
TGCAGCGTTGCCGGGACAGGGGGCTACGAGCAGTACTTC,CSVAGTGGYEQYF,TRBJ2-7,TRBV29-1,few,TRBD1
TGTGCCAGCTCCGTTGACAGGGCGCAGCCCCAGCATTTT,CASSVDRAQPQHF,TRBJ1-5,TRBV6-1,.,TRBD1
TGTGCCAGCAGCTTGGCCCTAGCGGGAGGCGCGAGTAGCACAGATACGCAGTATTTT,CASSLALAGGASSTDTQYF,TRBJ2-3,TRBV5-6,.,TRBD2
TGTGCCAGCAGTCCCTACCGAGGAAGAGATACGCAGTATTTT,CASSPYRGRDTQYF,TRBJ2-3,TRBV27,.,.
TGTGCCAGCAGTTTACTAGCGGGAGAGTCCTACGAGCAGTACTTC,CASSLLAGESYEQYF,TRBJ2-7,TRBV6-5,once,TRBD2
TGCGCCAGCAGCCCTGCTCGGGAGACGTCGGTCTATGGCTACACCTTC,CASSPARETSVYGYTF,TRBJ1-2,TRBV5-1,.,.
TGTGCCAGCAGCCCAGGGGGCGGGGAGCTGTTTTTT,CASSPGGGELFF,TRBJ2-2,TRBV7-3,.,TRBD1
TGTGCCAGCAGCTTACAGCGGGGACCACACAATGAGCAGTTCTTC,CASSLQRGPHNEQFF,TRBJ2-1,TRBV11-2,.,TRBD2
TGTGCCAGCAGTACTAGCAGCTACTACGAGCAGTACTTC,CASSTSSYYEQYF,TRBJ2-7,TRBV28,.,.
TGTGCCATCAGACAGGGTATGTCCTACAATGAGCAGTTCTTC,CAIRQGMSYNEQFF,TRBJ2-1,TRBV10-3,once,.
TGTGCCAGCAGCCCTCCCCAGGGATCTGGGGCCAACGTCCTGACTTTC,CASSPPQGSGANVLTF,TRBJ2-6,TRBV28,.,.
TGTGCCAGCAGTTACAGGGATAATGAGCAGTTCTTC,CASSYRDNEQFF,TRBJ2-1,TRBV11-3,.,.
TGTGCCAGCAGTGTCGATTCGGGTGCAGATACGCAGTATTTT,CASSVDSGADTQYF,TRBJ2-3,TRBV6-4,once,.
TGCGCCAGCAACCATGGGACTAGCGGGGGAGGTTACGAGCAGTACTTC,CASNHGTSGGGYEQYF,TRBJ2-7,TRBV5-1,.,TRBD2
TGTGCCAGCAGCTTAGCGGGGATCTCCTACGAGCAGTACTTC,CASSLAGISYEQYF,TRBJ2-7,TRBV11-2,.,.
TGTGCCACCAGCAGAGAAGCTAGCGGGACATACAATGAGCAGTTCTTC,CATSREASGTYNEQFF,TRBJ2-1,TRBV15,.,TRBD2
TGCGCCAGCAGTCAAGGACTAGCAGTAGATACGCAGTATTTT,CASSQGLAVDTQYF,TRBJ2-3,TRBV5-1,.,TRBD2
TGTGCCAGCAGCCGTATGACAGGGGCCTACGAGCAGTACTTC,CASSRMTGAYEQYF,TRBJ2-7,TRBV2,few,TRBD1
TGCGCCAGCAGCTTGACTACTAGCGGGAGGAGTGAGCAGTTCTTC,CASSLTTSGRSEQFF,TRBJ2-1,TRBV5-1,.,TRBD2
TGCGCCAGCAGCCAACTCCTGACAGCCTCCTACGAGCAGTACTTC,CASSQLLTASYEQYF,TRBJ2-7,TRBV4-1,.,.
TGCGCCAGCAGCGAACAGGGGGGCGAGACCCAGTACTTC,CASSEQGGETQYF,TRBJ2-5,TRBV5-1,.,TRBD1
TGTGCCGCACCTGGGGGCCCTAACACTGAAGCTTTCTTT,CAAPGGPNTEAFF,TRBJ1-1,TRBV19,.,.
TGTGCCAGCAGCTTACCCGGGGGGGAGACCCAGTACTTC,CASSLPGGETQYF,TRBJ2-5,TRBV13,few,TRBD2
TGTGCCAGCAGCGTAGTAGAGGGTGGTGGCTACACCTTC,CASSVVEGGGYTF,TRBJ1-2,TRBV9,.,.
TGTGCCGGGGGACTAGCGGGGGGGCGATACGAGCAGTACTTC,CAGGLAGGRYEQYF,TRBJ2-7,TRBV6-1,.,TRBD2
TGTGCCAGCAGTTATCTAGCGGACCACAATGAGCAGTTCTTC,CASSYLADHNEQFF,TRBJ2-1,TRBV6-5,.,TRBD2
TGTGCCAGCAGCTTAGAGACAGCAGATACGCAGTATTTT,CASSLETADTQYF,TRBJ2-3,TRBV11-3,.,.
TGTGCCAGCAGCTCGATTAGCGCGGACACCGGGGAGCTGTTTTTT,CASSSISADTGELFF,TRBJ2-2,TRBV7-9,.,.